The source of this T cell receptor beta chain is a study of blood T cell repertoires in COVID-19. The protocol was immunoSEQ multiplex PCR, while the TCRdb copy is restricted to in-frame clones and leaves out a portion. The sample has 300,000 to 400,000 clones; around 84% are singletons. The germline V gene has CDR1 MGHRA and CDR2 YSYEKL. Trimming removed 0 bases from V and 5 bases from J, with 10 bases in between. This CDR3 is 14 amino acids long. The chain links TRBV4-1 to TRBJ1-1; no definite D call. Sequencing used peripheral blood. The TCR sequence derives from a human donor in a cohort sampled during active COVID-19. As DNA, the CDR3 is TGCGCCAGCAGCCAAGATCGCCGGGAAACTGAAGCTTTCTTT. It codes for CASSQDRRETEAFF.